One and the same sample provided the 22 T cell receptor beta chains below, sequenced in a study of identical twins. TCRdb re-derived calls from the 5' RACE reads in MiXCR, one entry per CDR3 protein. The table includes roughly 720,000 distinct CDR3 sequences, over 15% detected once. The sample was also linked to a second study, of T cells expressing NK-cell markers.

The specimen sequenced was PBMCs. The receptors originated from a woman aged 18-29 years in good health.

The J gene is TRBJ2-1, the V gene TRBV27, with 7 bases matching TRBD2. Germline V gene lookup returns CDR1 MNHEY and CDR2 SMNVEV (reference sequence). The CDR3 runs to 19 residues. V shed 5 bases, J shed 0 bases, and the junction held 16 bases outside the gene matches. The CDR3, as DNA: TGTGCCAGCAGTCCCCCCGGGGCTAGCGGTTTTTCCTCCTACAATGAGCAGTTCTTC. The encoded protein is CASSPPGASGFSSYNEQFF.

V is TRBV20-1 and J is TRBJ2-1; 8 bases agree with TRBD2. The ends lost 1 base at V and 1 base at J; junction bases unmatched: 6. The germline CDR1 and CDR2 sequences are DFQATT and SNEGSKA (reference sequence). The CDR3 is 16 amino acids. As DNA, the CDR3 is TGCAGTGCTAGAGTCCGACTAGCGACATCCTACAATGAGCAGTTCTTC. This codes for CSARVRLATSYNEQFF.

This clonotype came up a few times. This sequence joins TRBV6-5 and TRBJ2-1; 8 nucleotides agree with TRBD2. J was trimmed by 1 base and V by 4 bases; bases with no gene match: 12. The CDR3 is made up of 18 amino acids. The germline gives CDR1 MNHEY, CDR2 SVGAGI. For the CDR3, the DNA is TGTGCCAGCAGTTTCGGTCCACAGCGGGAGTCATCCTACAATGAGCAGTTCTTC. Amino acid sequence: CASSFGPQRESSYNEQFF.

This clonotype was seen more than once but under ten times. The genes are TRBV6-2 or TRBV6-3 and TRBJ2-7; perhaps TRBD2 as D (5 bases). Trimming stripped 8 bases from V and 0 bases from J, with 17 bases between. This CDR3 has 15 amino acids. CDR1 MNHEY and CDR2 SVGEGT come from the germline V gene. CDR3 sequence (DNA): TGTGCCAGCCGACTCCCGGGAATTTACTCCTACGAGCAGTACTTC. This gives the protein CASRLPGIYSYEQYF.

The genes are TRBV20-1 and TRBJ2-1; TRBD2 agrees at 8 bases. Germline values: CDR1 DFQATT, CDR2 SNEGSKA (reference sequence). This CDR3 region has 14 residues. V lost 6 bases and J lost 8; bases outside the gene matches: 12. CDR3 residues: CSASGTRGGDEQFF. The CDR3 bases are TGCAGTGCCAGCGGGACTAGAGGTGGGGATGAGCAGTTCTTC.

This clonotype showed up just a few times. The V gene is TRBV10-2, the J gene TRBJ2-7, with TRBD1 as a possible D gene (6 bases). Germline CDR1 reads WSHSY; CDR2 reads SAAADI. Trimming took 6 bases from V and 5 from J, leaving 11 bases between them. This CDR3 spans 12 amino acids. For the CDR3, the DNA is TGCGCCAGCAGACAGGGAAGCGACGAGCAGTACTTC. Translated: CASRQGSDEQYF.

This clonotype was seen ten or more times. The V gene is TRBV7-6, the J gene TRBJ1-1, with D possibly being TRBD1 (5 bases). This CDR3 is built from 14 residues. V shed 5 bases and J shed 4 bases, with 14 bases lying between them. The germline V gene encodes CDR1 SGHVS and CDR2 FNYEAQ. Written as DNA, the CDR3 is TGTGCCAGCAGCCTCGGGGGTAAAGGCACTGAAGCTTTCTTT. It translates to CASSLGGKGTEAFF.

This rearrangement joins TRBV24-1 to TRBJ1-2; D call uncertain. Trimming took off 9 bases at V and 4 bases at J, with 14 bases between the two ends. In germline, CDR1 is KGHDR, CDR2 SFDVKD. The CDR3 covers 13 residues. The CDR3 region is CATPIVCCYGYTF. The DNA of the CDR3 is TGTGCCACCCCTATAGTCTGCTGCTATGGCTACACCTTC.

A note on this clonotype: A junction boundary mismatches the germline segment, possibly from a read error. CDR3 coding DNA: TGTGCTAGCAGCCCGCTCTTCGAGGCATACAATGAGCAGTTCTTC. Translation gives CASSPLFEAYNEQFF. V gene TRBV7-7 combines with J gene TRBJ2-1; the D is unclear. The germline V gene encodes CDR1 SSHAT and CDR2 FNYEAQ (reference sequence). CDR3 length: 15 amino acids.

CDR3 residues: CASSLRPDNEQFF. The CDR3 nucleotides are TGTGCCAGCAGTTTACGTCCAGACAATGAGCAGTTCTTC. V usage is TRBV12-3 or TRBV12-4 and J usage is TRBJ2-1; no definite D call. This CDR3 comprises 13 residues. Trimming shortened V by 2 bases and J by 5 bases, and 7 bases separated the two germline ends.

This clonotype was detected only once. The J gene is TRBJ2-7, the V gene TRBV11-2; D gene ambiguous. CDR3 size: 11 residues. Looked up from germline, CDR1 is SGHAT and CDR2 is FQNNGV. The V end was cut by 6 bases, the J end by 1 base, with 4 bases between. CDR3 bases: TGTGCCAGCAGGCATTCCTACGAGCAGTACTTC. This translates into CASRHSYEQYF.

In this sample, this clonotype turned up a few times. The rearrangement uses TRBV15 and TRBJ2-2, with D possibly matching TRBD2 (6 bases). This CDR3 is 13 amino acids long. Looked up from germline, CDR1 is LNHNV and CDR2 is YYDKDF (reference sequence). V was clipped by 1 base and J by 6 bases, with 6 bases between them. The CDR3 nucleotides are TGTGCCACCAGCAGAGCGGGGGCCGGGGAGCTGTTTTTT. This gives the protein CATSRAGAGELFF.

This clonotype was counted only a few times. CDR3 DNA: TGTGCCAGCGTACGGAGCTCTGGGGAGACCCAGTACTTC. Translating it yields CASVRSSGETQYF. The rearrangement joins TRBV7-9 to TRBJ2-5; no reliable D call. CDR1 is SEHNR, CDR2 FQNEAQ, per germline (reference sequence). V lost 8 bases and J lost 5, with 15 bases in between. The CDR3 has 13 residues. The variable domain in full, with the rest retrieved from reference TRBV7-9 and TRBJ2-5, is DTGVSQNPRHKITKRGQNVTFRCDPISEHNRLYWYRQTLGQGPEFLTYFQNEAQLEKSRLLSDRFSAERPKGSFSTLEIQRTEQGDSAMYLCASVRSSGETQYFGPGTRLLVL.

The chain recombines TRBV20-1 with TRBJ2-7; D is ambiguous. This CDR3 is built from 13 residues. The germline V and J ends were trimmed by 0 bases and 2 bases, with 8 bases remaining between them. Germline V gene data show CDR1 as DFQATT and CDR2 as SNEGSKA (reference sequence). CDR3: CSARDGSPYEQYF. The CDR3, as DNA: TGCAGTGCTAGAGACGGGTCCCCCTACGAGCAGTACTTC.

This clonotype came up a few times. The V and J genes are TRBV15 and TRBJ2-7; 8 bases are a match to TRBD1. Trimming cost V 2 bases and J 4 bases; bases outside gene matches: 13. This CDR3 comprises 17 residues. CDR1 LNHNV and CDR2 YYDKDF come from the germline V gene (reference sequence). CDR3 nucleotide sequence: TGTGCCACCAGCAGACCTAGTCTCAGGACAGGGTTTTACGAGCAGTACTTC. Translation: CATSRPSLRTGFYEQYF.

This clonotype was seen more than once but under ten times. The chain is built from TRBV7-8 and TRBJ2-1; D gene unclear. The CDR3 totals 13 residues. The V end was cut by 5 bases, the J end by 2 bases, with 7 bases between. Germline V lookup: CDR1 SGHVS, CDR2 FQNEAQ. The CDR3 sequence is CASSQSPYNEQFF. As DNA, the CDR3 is TGTGCCAGCAGCCAGAGTCCCTACAATGAGCAGTTCTTC. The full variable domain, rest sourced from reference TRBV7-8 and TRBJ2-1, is GAGVSQSPRYKVAKRGQDVALRCDPISGHVSLFWYQQALGQGPEFLTYFQNEAQLDKSGLPSDRFFAERPEGSVSTLKIQRTQQEDSAVYLCASSQSPYNEQFFGPGTRLTVL.

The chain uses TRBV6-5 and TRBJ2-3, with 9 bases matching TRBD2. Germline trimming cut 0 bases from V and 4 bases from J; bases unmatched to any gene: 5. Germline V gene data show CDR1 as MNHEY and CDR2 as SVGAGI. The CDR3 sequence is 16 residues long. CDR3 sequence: CASSYSAGGPADTQYF. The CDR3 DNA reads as TGTGCCAGCAGTTACTCGGCGGGAGGGCCAGCAGATACGCAGTATTTT.

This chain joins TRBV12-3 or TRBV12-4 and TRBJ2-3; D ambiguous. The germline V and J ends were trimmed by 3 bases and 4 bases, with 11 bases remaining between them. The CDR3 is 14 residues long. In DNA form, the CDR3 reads TGTGCCAGCAGTTTCGTCGGTTCGGCAGATACGCAGTATTTT. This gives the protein CASSFVGSADTQYF.

The CDR3 DNA reads as TGCGCCAGCAGCCGCCAACCAGGACAGGGCTGGACCGGGGAGCTGTTTTTT. Translating gives CASSRQPGQGWTGELFF. V usage is TRBV5-1 and J usage is TRBJ2-2, with 8 bases aligning to TRBD1. The CDR3 is 17 residues long. J lost 5 bases, V lost 4 bases, and 13 bases had no gene match. Per germline, CDR1 SGHRS and CDR2 YFSETQ.

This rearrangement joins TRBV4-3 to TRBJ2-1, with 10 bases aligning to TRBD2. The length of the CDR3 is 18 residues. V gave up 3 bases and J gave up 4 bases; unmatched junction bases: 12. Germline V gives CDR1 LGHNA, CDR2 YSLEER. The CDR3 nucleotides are TGCGCCAGCAGCCAGTTCCTGTCCGGGACTAGCGCGTACAATGAGCAGTTCTTC. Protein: CASSQFLSGTSAYNEQFF.

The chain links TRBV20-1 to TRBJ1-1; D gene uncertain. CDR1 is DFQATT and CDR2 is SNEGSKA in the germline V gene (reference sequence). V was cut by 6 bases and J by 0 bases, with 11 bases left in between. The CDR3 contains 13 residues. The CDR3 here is CSALKVMNTEAFF. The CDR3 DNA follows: TGCAGTGCATTAAAAGTCATGAACACTGAAGCTTTCTTT.

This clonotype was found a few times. The CDR3 sequence is CSATSGGARLNEQFF. For the CDR3, the DNA is TGCAGTGCGACTAGCGGGGGGGCCAGATTAAATGAGCAGTTCTTC. The rearrangement links TRBV20-1 to TRBJ2-1; 14 bases map to TRBD2. This CDR3 comprises 15 residues. The trim removed 6 bases at V and 7 bases at J, leaving 8 bases unmatched. Germline CDR1 DFQATT, CDR2 SNEGSKA (reference sequence).